Listed below are T cell receptor beta chains from one sample, sequenced in a study of T cell responses to AZD1222 COVID-19 vaccine. Method: immunoSEQ multiplex PCR; TCRdb's copy keeps in-frame clones and lacks some. Among 80,000 to 100,000 clones listed, approximately 92% were seen once. The sample consisted of peripheral blood, taken on day 0 of AZD1222 vaccination. The origin of the receptors is an adult in good health. CDR3s include the opening cysteine and the closing phenylalanine or tryptophan. The order of the fields is CDR3 protein, CDR3 DNA, J gene, clone size, D gene, V gene. D genes are given only for firm matches. The size field is filled for only some rows; it gives once, few, many or a size class.

CDR3aa: CASTVEILGNQPQHF; CDR3nt: TGTGCCAGTACGGTGGAGATTCTTGGCAATCAGCCCCAGCATTTT; j_gene: TRBJ1-5; abundance: .; d_gene: .; v_gene: TRBV19
CDR3aa: CASSEETLNTGELFF; CDR3nt: TGTGCCAGCAGTGAAGAGACCCTAAACACCGGGGAGCTGTTTTTT; j_gene: TRBJ2-2; abundance: .; d_gene: .; v_gene: TRBV6-1
CDR3aa: CASSEEGLAGTYEQYF; CDR3nt: TGTGCCAGCTCAGAGGAGGGACTAGCGGGAACTTACGAGCAGTACTTC; j_gene: TRBJ2-7; abundance: .; d_gene: TRBD2; v_gene: TRBV18
CDR3aa: CASSVAIGRNTEAFF; CDR3nt: TGTGCCAGCAGCGTTGCGATTGGGAGGAACACTGAAGCTTTCTTT; j_gene: TRBJ1-1; abundance: .; d_gene: .; v_gene: TRBV9
CDR3aa: CASKGGSTDTQYF; CDR3nt: TGTGCCAGCAAGGGGGGCTCCACAGATACGCAGTATTTT; j_gene: TRBJ2-3; abundance: few; d_gene: .; v_gene: TRBV12-3/TRBV12-4
CDR3aa: CASSPRRVPMISGNTIYF; CDR3nt: TGTGCCAGCAGCCCCCGCCGGGTCCCGATGATCTCTGGAAACACCATATATTTT; j_gene: TRBJ1-3; abundance: .; d_gene: .; v_gene: TRBV7-8
CDR3aa: CASSLVRGAYNEQFF; CDR3nt: TGTGCCAGCAGCTTGGTTCGGGGGGCCTACAATGAGCAGTTCTTC; j_gene: TRBJ2-1; abundance: .; d_gene: TRBD2; v_gene: TRBV5-4
CDR3aa: CASSPTGGDSEKLFF; CDR3nt: TGTGCCAGCTCACCGACGGGGGGGGATAGTGAAAAACTGTTTTTT; j_gene: TRBJ1-4; abundance: .; d_gene: .; v_gene: TRBV18
CDR3aa: CASTGALNTEAFF; CDR3nt: TGTGCCAGCACAGGAGCCCTGAACACTGAAGCTTTCTTT; j_gene: TRBJ1-1; abundance: .; d_gene: .; v_gene: TRBV7-9
CDR3aa: CASSEFYSSPLHF; CDR3nt: TGCGCCAGCAGTGAGTTTTACAGTTCACCCCTCCACTTT; j_gene: TRBJ1-6; abundance: .; d_gene: .; v_gene: TRBV10-1
CDR3aa: CASSSIGYEQYF; CDR3nt: TGTGCCAGCAGTTCTATAGGCTACGAGCAGTACTTC; j_gene: TRBJ2-7; abundance: .; d_gene: .; v_gene: TRBV28
CDR3aa: CASSLRDLKTMNTEAFF; CDR3nt: TGTGCCAGCAGTTTACGGGACCTCAAGACCATGAACACTGAAGCTTTCTTT; j_gene: TRBJ1-1; abundance: .; d_gene: .; v_gene: TRBV28
CDR3aa: CASSWGLSGTGEQYF; CDR3nt: TGTGCCAGCAGCTGGGGGCTTAGCGGGACGGGCGAGCAGTACTTC; j_gene: TRBJ2-7; abundance: once; d_gene: TRBD2; v_gene: TRBV13